Described below is a single TCR beta chain sequence and its context. Its specificity is not known. The CDR3 loop spans 15 amino acids. V dropped 0 bases and J dropped 0 bases, with 9 bases sitting between them. From germline, CDR1 is KGHSH and CDR2 LQKENI. This specimen comes from a study of regulatory and conventional T cells in RAG deficiency. The repertoire was sequenced with immunoSEQ multiplex PCR; TCRdb's copy has only in-frame clones and lacks some. The table records over 45,000 clones, over 80% of them present only once. Conventional CD4+ T cells were sorted from blood as CD25-low CD127-high cells. Study-level points and caveats: Omenn CD25-high CD127-low cells may be activated cells, not true Tregs. Patient subsets had shorter CDR3s; Omenn Treg-Tconv overlap exceeded 90%. Treg unique TCR beta sequences were about 92-fold fewer in Omenn syndrome and CID/AS patients than controls. Control T-cell subsets had markedly higher Shannon entropy and lower Simpson indices than RAG-deficient patients.

The same sample was also studied in work on regulatory T cells. That source reports: Primers: 52 TRBV forward and 13 TRBJ reverse.

This receptor was obtained from a human donor in good health. The rearrangement joins TRBV18 to TRBJ2-7, with D unresolved. Sequencing used CD4+ effector T cells sorted from blood. CDR3 DNA: TGTGCCAGCTCACCACCAAGTCTCAGCTCCTACGAGCAGTACTTC. Translating it yields CASSPPSLSSYEQYF.